The clone carrying this T cell receptor beta chain was detected ten times or more. CDR1 and CDR2 (germline): MDHEN, SYDVKM. The CDR3 runs 14 residues. Trimming at V came to 7 bases and at J to 4 bases, leaving 10 bases not matched to a gene. During its preparation, the TCRbeta library received unique molecular identifiers. TCRdb reprocessed the PCR reads with MiXCR, giving one entry per CDR3 protein. The sample consists of 75,000 to 100,000 distinct CDR3 sequences, more than 7% of them appearing once. This record belongs to a study of T-cell reconstitution after alpha-beta-depleted transplantation in children.

The chain has TRBV28 and TRBJ2-7; 7 nucleotides agree with TRBD1. The specimen was PBMCs from the stem cell graft donor, collected from the stem cell graft. The clonotype comes from a human donor who donated a stem cell graft to a child with congenital amegakaryocytic thrombocytopenia. CDR3 in DNA: TGTGCCAGCACTAAGGACAGGACCCGTTACGAGCAGTACTTC. Amino acids: CASTKDRTRYEQYF. Drawing the rest from reference TRBV28 and TRBJ2-7, the complete variable domain is DVKVTQSSRYLVKRTGEKVFLECVQDMDHENMFWYRQDPGLGLRLIYFSYDVKMKEKGDIPEGYSVSREKKERFSLILESASTNQTSMYLCASTKDRTRYEQYFGPGTRLTVT.